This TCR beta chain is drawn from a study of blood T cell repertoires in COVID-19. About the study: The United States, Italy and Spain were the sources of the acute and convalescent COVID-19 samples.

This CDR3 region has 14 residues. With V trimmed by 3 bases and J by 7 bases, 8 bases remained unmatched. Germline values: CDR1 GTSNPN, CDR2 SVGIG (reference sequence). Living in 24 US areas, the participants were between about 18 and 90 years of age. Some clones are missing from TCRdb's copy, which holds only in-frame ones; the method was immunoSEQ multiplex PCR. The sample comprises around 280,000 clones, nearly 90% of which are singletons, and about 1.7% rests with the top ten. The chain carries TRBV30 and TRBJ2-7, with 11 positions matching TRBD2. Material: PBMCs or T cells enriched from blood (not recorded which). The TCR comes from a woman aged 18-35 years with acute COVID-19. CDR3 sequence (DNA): TGTGCCTGGAGCTTACTAGCGGGAGTCGGGGAGCAGTACTTC. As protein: CAWSLLAGVGEQYF.